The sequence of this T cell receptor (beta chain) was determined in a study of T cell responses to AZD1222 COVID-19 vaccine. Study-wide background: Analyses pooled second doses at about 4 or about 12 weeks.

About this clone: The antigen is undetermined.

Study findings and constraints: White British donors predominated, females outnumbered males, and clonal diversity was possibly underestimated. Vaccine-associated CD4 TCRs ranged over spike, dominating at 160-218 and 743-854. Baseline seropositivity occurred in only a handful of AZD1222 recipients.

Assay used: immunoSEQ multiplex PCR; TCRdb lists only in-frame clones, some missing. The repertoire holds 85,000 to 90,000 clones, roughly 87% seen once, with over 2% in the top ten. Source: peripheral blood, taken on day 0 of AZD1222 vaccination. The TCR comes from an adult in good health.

DNA for the CDR3: TGTGCCAGTAGCAGGGACAGCAATCCATTCTACGAGCAGTACTTC. This encodes CASSRDSNPFYEQYF. The chain has TRBV19 and TRBJ2-7; the match to TRBD1 covers 7 bases. Per germline, CDR1 LNHDA and CDR2 SQIVND (reference sequence). This CDR3 region has 15 residues. J was trimmed by 3 bases and V by 6 bases; bases with no gene match: 11.